What follows is one TCR beta chain and its context. Produced via immunoSEQ multiplex PCR; TCRdb's table is partial and in-frame only. The data hold about 670,000 clones, with around 90% observed a single time. This entry belongs to a study of blood T cell repertoires in COVID-19. V gave up 4 bases and J gave up 6 bases, with 10 bases separating them. CDR3 length: 14 amino acids. Germline V gene data show CDR1 as SGHTA and CDR2 as FQGNSA. Sequencing used peripheral blood. V is TRBV7-2 and J is TRBJ1-6; D uncertain. The receptor comes from a woman aged 18-29 years with acute or convalescent COVID-19. The CDR3: CASSSGWSNSPLHF. CDR3 DNA: TGTGCCAGCAGCTCGGGGTGGAGTAATTCACCCCTCCACTTT.